Each of the 27 T cell receptor beta chains below was sequenced from the same sample in a study of T cells expressing NK-cell markers. TCRdb reprocessed the 5' RACE reads, keeping one entry per CDR3 protein, no DNA. The sample has around 100,000 distinct CDR3 sequences; the top ten hold around 18%. Source material: blood T cells: a sorted CD56 or NKG2C T cell subset, CD4+ or CD8+ T cells, or bulk PBMC T cells (not recorded which). These receptor sequences come from a woman aged 18 to 75 in good health.

V and J are TRBV19 and TRBJ2-3. Germline-derived CDR1 and CDR2 are LNHDA and SQIVND (reference sequence). The CDR3 contains 14 residues. This CDR3 reads CASSIYSVDDTQYF.

The V gene is TRBV20-1, the J gene TRBJ1-1. Per germline, CDR1 DFQATT and CDR2 SNEGSKA (reference sequence). The CDR3 is made up of 12 amino acids. The CDR3: CSARDIGIEAFF.

The J gene is TRBJ2-6, the V gene TRBV5-1. This CDR3 is 16 amino acids long. CDR1 and CDR2 from the germline V gene are SGHRS and YFSETQ. The chain's CDR3 is CASRTCEECGANVLTF. The whole variable domain, remainder taken from reference TRBV5-1 and TRBJ2-6, is KAGVTQTPRYLIKTRGQQVTLSCSPISGHRSVSWYQQTPGQGLQFLFEYFSETQRNKGNFPGRFSGRQFSNSRSEMNVSTLELGDSALYLCASRTCEECGANVLTFGAGSRLTVL.

V and J are TRBV7-6 and TRBJ2-1; TCRdb calls TRBD1, which cannot be checked without DNA. CDR3 length equals 15 residues. Germline lookup yields CDR1 SGHVS and CDR2 FNYEAQ. CDR3 residues: CASSSRDRIYNEQFF.

This chain connects TRBV15 to TRBJ2-1. The germline CDR1 and CDR2 sequences are LNHNV and YYDKDF (reference sequence). This CDR3 has 16 amino acids. This CDR3 is CATSRSKQLSYNEQFF.

The chain couples TRBV5-4 to TRBJ2-3; TCRdb calls TRBD1, which cannot be checked without DNA. Germline CDR1 SGHNT, CDR2 YYREEE (reference sequence). The CDR3 consists of 15 residues. This CDR3 is CASSLSPGGSSTQYF.

This sequence joins TRBV4-1 and TRBJ2-5; without DNA, the TCRdb call of TRBD2 cannot be checked. CDR3 length: 14 residues. CDR1 is MGHRA and CDR2 is YSYEKL in the germline V gene. The CDR3 spells CASSQENGRETQYF.

V usage is TRBV7-6 and J usage is TRBJ2-1; as DNA is missing, the TRBD2 call by TCRdb cannot be tested. The CDR3 spans 11 residues. Germline CDR1 is SGHVS and CDR2 is FNYEAQ. The CDR3 region is CASTLSNEQFF.

V gene TRBV27 combines with J gene TRBJ2-7; TCRdb outputs TRBD1, but without DNA this stays unchecked. CDR3 length: 15 residues. Germline-derived CDR1 and CDR2 are MNHEY and SMNVEV (reference sequence). The CDR3 reads CASSPDRDSTYEQYF.

The V call is TRBV2, the J call TRBJ2-5; TCRdb's D gene call, TRBD1, goes unchecked for lack of DNA. The CDR3 sequence is 13 residues long. From germline, CDR1 is SNHLY and CDR2 FYNNEI. This chain's CDR3 is CASIGGRGETQYF. Together with reference TRBV2 and TRBJ2-5, the CDR3 gives the full variable domain: EPEVTQTPSHQVTQMGQEVILRCVPISNHLYFYWYRQILGQKVEFLVSFYNNEISEKSEIFDDQFSVERPDGSNFTLKIRSTKLEDSAMYFCASIGGRGETQYFGPGTRLLVL.

The rearrangement links TRBV18 to TRBJ2-1. The CDR3 consists of 12 residues. Germline V gene sequence: CDR1 KGHSH, CDR2 LQKENI. This CDR3 is CASSPSLGEQFF.

The rearrangement links TRBV19 to TRBJ2-1; the TRBD2 assignment by TCRdb is unverifiable without DNA. The CDR3 totals 17 residues. CDR1 and CDR2 from the germline V gene are LNHDA and SQIVND (reference sequence). The CDR3 region is CASSTLPLGGSDHEQFF.

The chain employs TRBV19 and TRBJ2-1; TCRdb lists TRBD1, though no DNA is available to test this call. This CDR3 is built from 17 residues. Germline V lookup: CDR1 LNHDA, CDR2 SQIVND (reference sequence). The CDR3 sequence: CASSTRGAGGLDNEQFF. The full variable domain, rest sourced from reference TRBV19 and TRBJ2-1, is DGGITQSPKYLFRKEGQNVTLSCEQNLNHDAMYWYRQDPGQGLRLIYYSQIVNDFQKGDIAEGYSVSREKKESFPLTVTSAQKNPTAFYLCASSTRGAGGLDNEQFFGPGTRLTVL.

The V and J genes are TRBV9 and TRBJ2-3; TCRdb picks TRBD2, but there is no DNA to check that call. Germline CDR1 reads SGDLS; CDR2 reads YYNGEE. The CDR3 length is 15 residues. The CDR3: CASSESGGPGDTQYF.

The V call is TRBV7-9, the J call TRBJ1-1. The CDR3 length is 11 residues. Germline CDR1 reads SEHNR; CDR2 reads FQNEAQ (reference sequence). The CDR3 sequence is CASSLFPEAFF.

V is TRBV25-1 and J is TRBJ2-2; TCRdb picks TRBD1, but there is no DNA to check that call. This CDR3 contains 12 residues. Per germline, CDR1 MGHDK and CDR2 SYGVNS. The CDR3 loop reads CASSGQSGELFF.

V is TRBV12-3 or TRBV12-4 and J is TRBJ2-3. The CDR3 has 13 amino acids. This CDR3 reads CASSPVGTDTQYF.

The gene calls are TRBV27 and TRBJ1-4; TCRdb's D gene call, TRBD1, goes unchecked for lack of DNA. The CDR3 contains 15 residues. Looked up from germline, CDR1 is MNHEY and CDR2 is SMNVEV (reference sequence). CDR3 residues: CASSLSGQGSEKLFF.

The rearrangement joins TRBV7-9 to TRBJ1-6. CDR1 is SEHNR and CDR2 is FQNEAQ in the germline V gene (reference sequence). The CDR3 is 13 residues long. The CDR3 sequence is CASSLTDNSPLHF.

V and J are TRBV30 and TRBJ2-1. The germline V gene has CDR1 GTSNPN and CDR2 SVGIG (reference sequence). The CDR3 spans 12 residues. The CDR3 here is CAWNGIVNEQFF. Supplemented by reference TRBV30 and TRBJ2-1, the full variable domain reads SQTIHQWPATLVQPVGSPLSLECTVEGTSNPNLYWYRQAAGRGLQLLFYSVGIGQISSEVPQNLSASRPQDRQFILSSKKLLLSDSGFYLCAWNGIVNEQFFGPGTRLTVL.

The rearrangement links TRBV4-3 to TRBJ2-1; the TCRdb call, TRBD1, lacks DNA for checking. Germline V lookup: CDR1 LGHNA, CDR2 YSLEER. The CDR3 extends over 15 amino acids. The CDR3 is CASSYRDNSYNEQFF.

CDR3 amino acids: CASSSSPDREFHGYTF. The gene calls are TRBV6-5 and TRBJ1-2; TCRdb proposes TRBD1, but this gene call is untestable without DNA. Germline loops: CDR1 MNHEY, CDR2 SVGAGI. The CDR3 is 16 amino acids.

CDR3 loop: CASSDGTGTDTQYF. V is TRBV6-4 and J is TRBJ2-3; with no DNA, the TCRdb D assignment of TRBD1 cannot be verified. Germline V gene sequence: CDR1 MRHNA, CDR2 SNTAGT. CDR3 length: 14 amino acids.

The V call is TRBV12-3 or TRBV12-4, the J call TRBJ2-3; TCRdb lists TRBD1, though no DNA is available to test this call. The CDR3 is 15 amino acids. This CDR3 reads CASSLNTGGTDTQYF.

The chain uses TRBV6-4 and TRBJ2-3; TCRdb calls TRBD2, which cannot be checked without DNA. The CDR3 extends over 14 amino acids. CDR1 and CDR2 (germline): MRHNA, SNTAGT. The CDR3 loop is CASSEEGATDTQYF.

This chain uses TRBV29-1 with TRBJ1-2; no DNA is available, so the TRBD1 call from TCRdb remains unchecked. Per germline, CDR1 SQVTM and CDR2 ANQGSEA. This CDR3 has 13 amino acids. CDR3 amino acids: CSIGTFIDYGYTF.

The chain recombines TRBV20-1 with TRBJ1-1. The CDR3 sequence is 14 residues long. Germline CDR1 DFQATT, CDR2 SNEGSKA (reference sequence). The CDR3 is CSARDRRAIPEAFF.